What follows is one TCR beta chain and its context. These data come from a study of T cell changes during pregnancy in multiple sclerosis. The CDR3 covers 13 residues. The V and J ends lost 0 bases and 6 bases respectively, with 6 bases between them. Germline V CDR1 and CDR2: LNHNV, YYDKDF (reference sequence). The assay was immunoSEQ multiplex PCR, and TCRdb's table has in-frame clones only and misses some. The sample holds some 87,000 clones, over 80% seen once. This TCR was recovered from a female donor with multiple sclerosis, enrolled in a pregnancy study. The sample in question was peripheral blood, obtained in the first trimester of pregnancy. This chain connects TRBV15 to TRBJ1-5; D not resolved. CDR3 DNA sequence: TGTGCCACCAGCAGAGAGCGCATTCAGCCCCAGCATTTT. The encoded protein is CATSRERIQPQHF.